These 28 T cell receptor beta chains share one sample of origin, sequenced in a study of blood T cell repertoires in COVID-19 (dated by TCRdb to about 2020). The library came from the immunoSEQ multiplex PCR assay. TCRdb took this table from immuneACCESS and kept in-frame rearrangements with V and J called. Such tables lack part of the clones; where checked against another copy, unresolved V genes explain under half of the gap, and the rest is unexplained. The sample yields 150,000 to 170,000 clones; roughly 80% were counted once. Roughly 1.5% of the sample comes from the top ten. The sample was peripheral blood. The source of these receptors is a man of 80 years or more with acute or convalescent COVID-19.

V usage is TRBV19 and J usage is TRBJ1-1; 11 bases are shared with TRBD1. V was clipped by 8 bases and J by 5 bases; unmatched bases: 7. CDR3 length: 14 residues. The germline CDR1 and CDR2 sequences are LNHDA and SQIVND (reference sequence). The CDR3 spells CASRLDRGQTEAFF. Written as DNA, the CDR3 is TGTGCCAGTCGCTTGGACAGGGGGCAGACTGAAGCTTTCTTT.

This clone was observed a few times. The genes are TRBV3-1 (or the pseudogene TRBV3-2) and TRBJ1-3, with no clear D. The CDR3 is 12 residues long. CDR1 is LGHDT and CDR2 is YNNKEL in the germline V gene (reference sequence). Between the trimmed V and J ends, which lost 0 bases and 6 bases, there was a span of 3 bases. CDR3 in amino acids: CASSQDQNTIYF. CDR3 DNA sequence: TGTGCCAGCAGCCAAGACCAAAACACCATATATTTT.

The gene calls are TRBV7-9 and TRBJ1-6; D possibly corresponds to TRBD1 (5 bases). The germline V gene has CDR1 SEHNR and CDR2 FQNEAQ (reference sequence). V dropped 6 bases and J dropped 7 bases, with 16 bases sitting between them. The CDR3 runs to 15 residues. CDR3 bases: TGTGCCAGCAGTCGTACGGGGGGAAGCAATTCACCCCTCCACTTT. This translates into CASSRTGGSNSPLHF.

This chain uses TRBV5-8 with TRBJ1-2; TRBD1 matches at 9 bases. The CDR3 consists of 15 residues. Germline CDR1 is SGHTS and CDR2 is YDEGEE. The ends lost 2 bases at V and 7 bases at J; junction bases unmatched: 9. The CDR3: CASSFELPGQGGYTF. The DNA of the CDR3 is TGTGCCAGCAGCTTCGAGCTCCCGGGACAGGGTGGCTACACCTTC. Supplemented by reference TRBV5-8 and TRBJ1-2, the full variable domain reads EAGVTQSPTHLIKTRGQQATLRCSPISGHTSVYWYQQALGLGLQFLLWYDEGEERNRGNFPPRFSGRQFPNYSSELNVNALELEDSALYLCASSFELPGQGGYTFGSGTRLTVV.

The chain recombines TRBV5-6 with TRBJ1-4; D is undetermined. CDR1 and CDR2 (germline): SGHDT, YYEEEE. The CDR3 consists of 16 residues. The V gene lost 0 bases and the J gene lost 1 base, with 10 bases spanning the gap. This CDR3 reads CASSLGHHRTNEKLFF. The CDR3 nucleotides read TGTGCCAGCAGCTTGGGACACCATCGAACTAATGAAAAACTGTTTTTT.

V gene TRBV24-1 combines with J gene TRBJ2-5; D is possibly TRBD2 (7 bases). CDR3 length equals 16 residues. The germline CDR1 and CDR2 sequences are KGHDR and SFDVKD. Trimming shortened V by 3 bases and J by 1 base, and 14 bases separated the two germline ends. CDR3 nucleotides: TGTGCCACCAGTGATACAGGGAGGGGGGCCCAAGAGACCCAGTACTTC. It specifies CATSDTGRGAQETQYF.

This chain joins TRBV15 and TRBJ1-4; D unclear. V was shortened by 1 base and J by 8 bases, with 14 bases between the two germline ends. There are 15 residues in the CDR3. In germline, CDR1 is LNHNV, CDR2 YYDKDF (reference sequence). The CDR3 loop reads CATSRAQAPGEKLFF. The CDR3 nucleotides are TGTGCCACCAGCAGAGCCCAGGCGCCGGGGGAAAAACTGTTTTTT. The full variable domain, in which reference TRBV15 and TRBJ1-4 provide the parts outside the CDR3, is DAMVIQNPRYQVTQFGKPVTLSCSQTLNHNVMYWYQQKSSQAPKLLFHYYDKDFNNEADTPDNFQSRRPNTSFCFLDIRSPGLGDTAMYLCATSRAQAPGEKLFFGSGTQLSVL.

This chain uses TRBV10-3 with TRBJ2-1; 10 bases are a match to TRBD2. CDR3 size: 15 residues. Trimming at V came to 0 bases and at J to 8 bases, leaving 4 bases not matched to a gene. Germline CDR1 reads ENHRY; CDR2 reads SYGVKD. In DNA, the CDR3 is TGTGCCATCAGTGAGTCTAGCGGGGGGCGGGATGAGCAGTTCTTC. Translated: CAISESSGGRDEQFF.

V gene TRBV19 combines with J gene TRBJ2-5, with D uncertain. CDR1 and CDR2 from the germline V gene are LNHDA and SQIVND (reference sequence). Deletions cut 3 bases from V and 5 bases from J, with 10 bases between. This CDR3 comprises 13 residues. Here the CDR3 reads CASSISRLETQYF. CDR3 in DNA: TGTGCCAGTAGTATCTCTAGATTGGAGACCCAGTACTTC.

The chain employs TRBV7-9 and TRBJ2-1, with a tentative D call TRBD2 (5 bases). Per germline, CDR1 SEHNR and CDR2 FQNEAQ (reference sequence). This CDR3 has 12 amino acids. The V gene lost 9 bases and the J gene lost 4 bases, with 10 bases spanning the gap. The CDR3: CARVGVYNEQFF. The CDR3 region has the DNA TGTGCCAGGGTGGGAGTTTACAATGAGCAGTTCTTC.

The rearrangement uses TRBV20-1 and TRBJ2-5, with unresolved D. The CDR3 consists of 13 residues. The V end lost 3 bases, the J end lost 2 bases, and 10 bases lay between the germline ends. CDR1 is DFQATT and CDR2 is SNEGSKA in the germline V gene (reference sequence). The CDR3 sequence: CSASFRLQETQYF. In nucleotides, the CDR3 is TGCAGTGCTAGTTTCCGTTTGCAAGAGACCCAGTACTTC.

The rearrangement links TRBV18 to TRBJ2-7; maybe TRBD1 (6 bases). Germline loops: CDR1 KGHSH, CDR2 LQKENI. Trimming took 0 bases from V and 5 from J, leaving 11 bases between them. The CDR3 is made up of 14 amino acids. In DNA form, the CDR3 reads TGTGCCAGCTCACCACCAAATAACAGGGACGAGCAGTACTTC. This codes for CASSPPNNRDEQYF.

This clone occurred a few times. V usage is TRBV1 and J usage is TRBJ2-7; TRBD2 is the table's D call and was not checked against the DNA. TRBV1 is a known pseudogene. The CDR3 covers 16 residues. The CDR3 sequence is CTSSQDIMGLLFEQYV. Written as DNA, the CDR3 is TGCACCAGCAGCCAAGATATTATGGGACTTCTGTTCGAGCAGTACGTC.

This clone was picked up one time. CDR3 sequence: CSVAGQPYGYTF. The CDR3 DNA follows: TGCAGCGTTGCGGGACAACCCTATGGCTACACCTTC. This chain joins TRBV29-1 and TRBJ1-2; D might be TRBD1 (6 bases). Germline CDR1 and CDR2: SQVTM and ANQGSEA. Trimming pared 4 bases from V and 4 bases from J, leaving 10 bases between. CDR3 length: 12 amino acids.

The chain couples TRBV7-9 to TRBJ2-5; D is undetermined. With 5 bases removed from V and 1 base from J, the gap between germline ends came to 14 bases. Germline V CDR1 and CDR2: SEHNR, FQNEAQ (reference sequence). The CDR3 contains 15 residues. The CDR3, as DNA: TGTGCCAGCAGCAGACCGACACCGATCCAAGAGACCCAGTACTTC. Translation gives CASSRPTPIQETQYF.

The rearrangement links TRBV6-2 or TRBV6-3 to TRBJ1-2, with 8 bases matching TRBD1. V shed 6 bases, J shed 6 bases, and the junction held 9 bases outside the gene matches. Per the germline V gene, CDR1 is MNHEY and CDR2 is SVGEGT. This CDR3 is 14 amino acids long. The CDR3 reads CASSRETGEDGYTF. The CDR3 region has the DNA TGTGCCAGCAGCCGCGAGACAGGGGAAGATGGCTACACCTTC.

V is TRBV28 and J is TRBJ2-2, with D tentatively TRBD2 (6 bases). The CDR3 is made up of 14 amino acids. Germline V gene data show CDR1 as MDHEN and CDR2 as SYDVKM. V was shortened by 6 bases and J by 6 bases, with 14 bases between the two germline ends. The CDR3 nucleotides are TGTGCCAGCAGCCAGGCGGGGTCCCCCGGGGAGCTGTTTTTT. The encoded protein is CASSQAGSPGELFF.

The CDR3 region is CASSPTLGGAGPDTQYF. CDR3 in DNA: TGTGCCAGCAGCCCGACGTTAGGCGGGGCGGGCCCAGATACGCAGTATTTT. The chain employs TRBV5-6 and TRBJ2-3; D might be TRBD2 (6 bases). Germline V CDR1 and CDR2: SGHDT, YYEEEE. The CDR3 totals 17 residues. The V and J ends lost 4 bases and 4 bases respectively, with 22 bases between them.

The chain joins TRBV7-9 to TRBJ2-7, with D tentatively TRBD2 (5 bases). Germline CDR1 and CDR2: SEHNR and FQNEAQ (reference sequence). Trimming took 5 bases from V and 6 from J, leaving 17 bases between them. The CDR3 is made up of 14 amino acids. CDR3 nucleotide sequence: TGTGCCAGCAGCCGAACCGGGAAGGTCTCCGAGCAGTACTTC. As protein: CASSRTGKVSEQYF.

CDR3 DNA sequence: TGTGCCAGCGGCCTAGCGGGGGCTAATGAGCAGTTCTTC. It yields the protein CASGLAGANEQFF. This chain connects TRBV7-3 to TRBJ2-1, with 10 bases that match TRBD2. V was clipped by 8 bases and J by 7 bases; unmatched bases: 5. This CDR3 is built from 13 residues. Germline V gene lookup returns CDR1 SGHTA and CDR2 FQGTGA.

Notes on this clone: Other DNA sequences in the sample encode the same CDR3. The rearrangement joins TRBV4-1 to TRBJ1-2; weak D call: TRBD1 (5 bases). Trimming cost V 1 base and J 3 bases, with 9 bases left between them. Germline V CDR1 and CDR2: MGHRA, YSYEKL. The CDR3 totals 14 residues. This CDR3 reads CASSQGSGDYGYTF. The CDR3 region has the DNA TGCGCCAGCAGCCAAGGCTCGGGGGACTATGGCTACACCTTC.

V gene TRBV11-3 combines with J gene TRBJ2-7; D might be TRBD1 (6 bases). The V and J ends lost 6 bases and 4 bases respectively, with 13 bases between them. The CDR3 is 13 residues long. Germline CDR1 SGHNT, CDR2 YENEEA. The CDR3 coding sequence is TGTGCCAGCAGGCTACAGGGCCGGTACGAGCAGTACTTC. Its translation is CASRLQGRYEQYF.

The rearrangement uses TRBV27 and TRBJ2-7; possibly TRBD2 for D (5 bases). Trimming removed 0 bases at V and 2 bases at J, with 11 bases between. The germline V gene has CDR1 MNHEY and CDR2 SMNVEV (reference sequence). The CDR3 runs 15 residues. CDR3 sequence (DNA): TGTGCCAGCAGTTTATCGTTGGCACTAGCCTACGAGCAGTACTTC. It translates to CASSLSLALAYEQYF.

The chain combines TRBV19 with TRBJ1-2; D is unclear. V was shortened by 5 bases and J by 4 bases, with 11 bases between the two germline ends. Germline V gene data show CDR1 as LNHDA and CDR2 as SQIVND (reference sequence). The CDR3 spans 13 residues. The CDR3 here is CASSRDKRYGYTF. The DNA of the CDR3 is TGTGCCAGTAGTCGCGACAAACGCTATGGCTACACCTTC.

The chain links TRBV11-2 to TRBJ1-4; 9 bases are a match to TRBD1. After removal of 5 bases from V and 8 bases from J, the junction contained 12 bases not matched to a gene. Germline values: CDR1 SGHAT, CDR2 FQNNGV. The CDR3 totals 16 residues. The CDR3 reads CASSLNRGPPEEKLFF. The CDR3 DNA follows: TGTGCCAGCAGCCTGAACAGGGGGCCGCCAGAGGAAAAACTGTTTTTT. The full variable domain, with the rest looked up from reference TRBV11-2 and TRBJ1-4, is EAGVAQSPRYKIIEKRQSVAFWCNPISGHATLYWYQQILGQGPKLLIQFQNNGVVDDSQLPKDRFSAERLKGVDSTLKIQPAKLEDSAVYLCASSLNRGPPEEKLFFGSGTQLSVL.

This chain uses TRBV4-2 with TRBJ1-2; the D gene is possibly TRBD1 (6 bases). This CDR3 has 16 residues. Trimming shortened V by 1 base and J by 0 bases, and 12 bases separated the two germline ends. Per germline, CDR1 LGHNA and CDR2 YNFKEQ. CDR3 nucleotides: TGTGCCAGCAGCCAAGTCCGGACAGATTCTAACTATGGCTACACCTTC. This sequence encodes CASSQVRTDSNYGYTF.

This chain joins TRBV2 and TRBJ2-7; the match to TRBD1 covers 10 bases. The CDR3 loop spans 13 amino acids. The germline CDR1 and CDR2 sequences are SNHLY and FYNNEI. Germline trimming cut 6 bases from V and 6 bases from J; bases unmatched to any gene: 5. CDR3 sequence reads: CASSRDRGSEQYF. CDR3 nucleotides: TGTGCCAGCAGCCGGGACAGGGGATCCGAGCAGTACTTC.

This sequence joins TRBV5-1 and TRBJ1-1, with D unclear. Trimming pared 4 bases from V and 8 bases from J, leaving 15 bases between. The V gene's germline CDR1 is SGHRS and CDR2 YFSETQ. The CDR3 covers 13 residues. The CDR3 here is CASSAREGGEAFF. CDR3 sequence (DNA): TGCGCCAGCAGCGCGAGGGAGGGAGGCGAAGCTTTCTTT.